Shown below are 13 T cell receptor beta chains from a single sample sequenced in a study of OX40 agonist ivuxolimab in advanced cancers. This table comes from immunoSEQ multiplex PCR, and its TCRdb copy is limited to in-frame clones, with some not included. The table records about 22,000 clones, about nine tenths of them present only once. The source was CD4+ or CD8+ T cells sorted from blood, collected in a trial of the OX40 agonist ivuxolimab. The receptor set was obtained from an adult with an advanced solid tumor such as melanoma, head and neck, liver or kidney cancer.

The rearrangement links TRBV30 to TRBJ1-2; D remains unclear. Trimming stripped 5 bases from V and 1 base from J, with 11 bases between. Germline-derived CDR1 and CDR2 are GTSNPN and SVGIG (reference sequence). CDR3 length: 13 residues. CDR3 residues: CAWFIRDNYGYTF. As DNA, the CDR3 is TGTGCCTGGTTTATCCGGGATAACTATGGCTACACCTTC.

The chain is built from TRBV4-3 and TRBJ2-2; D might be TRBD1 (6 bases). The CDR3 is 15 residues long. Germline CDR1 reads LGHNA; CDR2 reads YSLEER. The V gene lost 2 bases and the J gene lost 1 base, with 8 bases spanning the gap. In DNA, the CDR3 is TGCGCCAGCAGCCAAAGGACAGAGAACACCGGGGAGCTGTTTTTT. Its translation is CASSQRTENTGELFF.

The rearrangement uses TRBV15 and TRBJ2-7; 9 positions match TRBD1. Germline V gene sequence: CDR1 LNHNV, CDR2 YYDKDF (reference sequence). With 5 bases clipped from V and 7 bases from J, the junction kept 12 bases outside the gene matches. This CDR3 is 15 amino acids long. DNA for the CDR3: TGTGCCACCAGCGGAGGGGGACAGGGCATAGGGGAGCAGTACTTC. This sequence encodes CATSGGGQGIGEQYF.

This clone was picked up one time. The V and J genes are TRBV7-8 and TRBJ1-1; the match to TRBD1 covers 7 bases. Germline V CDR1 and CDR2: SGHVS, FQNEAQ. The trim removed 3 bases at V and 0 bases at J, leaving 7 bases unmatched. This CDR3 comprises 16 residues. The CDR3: CASSLTTGSMNTEAFF. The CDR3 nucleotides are TGTGCCAGCAGCTTGACGACAGGGTCAATGAACACTGAAGCTTTCTTT.

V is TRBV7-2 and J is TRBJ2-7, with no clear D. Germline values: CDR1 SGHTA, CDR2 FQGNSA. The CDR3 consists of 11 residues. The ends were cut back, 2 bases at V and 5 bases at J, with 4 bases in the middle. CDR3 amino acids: CASSLLDEQYF. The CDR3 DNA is TGTGCCAGCAGCTTACTTGACGAGCAGTACTTC.

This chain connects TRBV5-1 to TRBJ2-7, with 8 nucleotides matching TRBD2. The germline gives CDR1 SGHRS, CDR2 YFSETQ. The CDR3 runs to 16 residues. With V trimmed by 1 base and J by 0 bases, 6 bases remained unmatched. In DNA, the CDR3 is TGCGCCAGCAGCTTGCCTACTAGCGGTAGCTCCTACGAGCAGTACTTC. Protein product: CASSLPTSGSSYEQYF.

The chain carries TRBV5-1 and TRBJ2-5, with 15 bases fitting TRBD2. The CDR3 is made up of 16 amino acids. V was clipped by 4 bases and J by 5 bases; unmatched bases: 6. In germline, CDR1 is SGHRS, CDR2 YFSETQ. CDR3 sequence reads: CASSPGLAGGLETQYF. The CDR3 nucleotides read TGCGCCAGCAGCCCGGGACTAGCGGGAGGCTTGGAGACCCAGTACTTC. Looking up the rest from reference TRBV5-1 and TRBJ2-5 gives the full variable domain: KAGVTQTPRYLIKTRGQQVTLSCSPISGHRSVSWYQQTPGQGLQFLFEYFSETQRNKGNFPGRFSGRQFSNSRSEMNVSTLELGDSALYLCASSPGLAGGLETQYFGPGTRLLVL.

The CDR3 protein is CASTVGERNTEAFF. The CDR3 coding sequence is TGTGCCAGCACCGTAGGTGAGAGGAACACTGAAGCTTTCTTT. This sequence joins TRBV5-4 and TRBJ1-1, with no clear D. V was pared by 6 bases and J by 1 base, with 13 bases between. This CDR3 is 14 amino acids long. Germline CDR1 is SGHNT and CDR2 is YYREEE (reference sequence).

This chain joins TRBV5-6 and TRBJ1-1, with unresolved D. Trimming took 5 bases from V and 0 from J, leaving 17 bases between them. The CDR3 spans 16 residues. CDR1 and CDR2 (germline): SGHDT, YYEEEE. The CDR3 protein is CASSFYGPSLNTEAFF. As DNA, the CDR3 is TGTGCCAGCAGTTTTTATGGGCCAAGCTTGAACACTGAAGCTTTCTTT. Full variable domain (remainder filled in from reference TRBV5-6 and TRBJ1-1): DAGVTQSPTHLIKTRGQQVTLRCSPKSGHDTVSWYQQALGQGPQFIFQYYEEEERQRGNFPDRFSGHQFPNYSSELNVNALLLGDSALYLCASSFYGPSLNTEAFFGQGTRLTVV.

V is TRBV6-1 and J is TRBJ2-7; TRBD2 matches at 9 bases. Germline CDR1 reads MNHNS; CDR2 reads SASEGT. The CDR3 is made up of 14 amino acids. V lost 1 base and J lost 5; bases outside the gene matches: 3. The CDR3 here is CASSEGTSANEQYF. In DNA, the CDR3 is TGTGCCAGCAGTGAAGGGACTAGCGCGAACGAGCAGTACTTC.

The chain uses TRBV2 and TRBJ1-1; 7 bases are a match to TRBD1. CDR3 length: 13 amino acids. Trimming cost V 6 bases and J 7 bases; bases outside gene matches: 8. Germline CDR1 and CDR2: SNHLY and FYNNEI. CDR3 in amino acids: CASSMTGSIEAFF. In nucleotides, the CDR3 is TGTGCCAGCAGCATGACAGGGTCGATTGAAGCTTTCTTT.

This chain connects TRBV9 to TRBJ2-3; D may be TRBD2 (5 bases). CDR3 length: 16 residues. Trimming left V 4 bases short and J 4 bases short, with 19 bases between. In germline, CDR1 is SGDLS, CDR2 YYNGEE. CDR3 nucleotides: TGTGCCAGCAGCCCTGGTAACGCACCCGGGGCAGATACGCAGTATTTT. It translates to CASSPGNAPGADTQYF.

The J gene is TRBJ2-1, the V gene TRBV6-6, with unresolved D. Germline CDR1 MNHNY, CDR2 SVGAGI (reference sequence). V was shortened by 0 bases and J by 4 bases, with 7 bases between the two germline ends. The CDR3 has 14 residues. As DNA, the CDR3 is TGTGCCAGCAGTTACTCGAACCTTTACAATGAGCAGTTCTTC. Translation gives CASSYSNLYNEQFF.